These 7 T cell receptor beta chains share one sample of origin, sequenced in a study of T-cell reconstitution after alpha-beta-depleted transplantation in children. Preparation of the TCRbeta library used unique molecular identifiers. TCRdb reprocessed the PCR reads via MiXCR and lists one record per CDR3 protein. Of hundreds of thousands of distinct CDR3 sequences in the sample, 13% were seen once. Source: PBMCs, taken before TCRalphabeta/CD19-depleted stem cell transplant. All receptors derive from a girl aged 2-10 years with congenital amegakaryocytic thrombocytopenia, due to receive a stem cell transplant.

This clonotype was detected a few times. This chain joins TRBV27 and TRBJ2-1; TRBD2 matches 10 bases. Germline V gives CDR1 MNHEY, CDR2 SMNVEV (reference sequence). The CDR3 is made up of 15 amino acids. Trimming cost V 5 bases and J 4 bases; bases outside gene matches: 5. The CDR3 here is CASSIGTSEYNEQFF. Written as DNA, the CDR3 is TGTGCCAGCAGTATCGGGACTAGCGAGTACAATGAGCAGTTCTTC.

This clonotype appeared a few times. The chain recombines TRBV7-2 with TRBJ2-2; 10 nucleotides agree with TRBD2. The CDR3 runs to 17 residues. CDR1 and CDR2 from the germline V gene are SGHTA and FQGNSA. V gave up 5 bases and J gave up 0 bases; unmatched junction bases: 6. The CDR3 loop reads CASSRSGTSANTGELFF. As DNA, the CDR3 is TGTGCCAGCAGCCGATCCGGGACTAGCGCGAACACCGGGGAGCTGTTTTTT.

This clonotype was counted a few times. The chain links TRBV6-2 or TRBV6-3 to TRBJ2-1; a possible D gene is TRBD1 (5 bases). Per the germline V gene, CDR1 is MNHEY and CDR2 is SVGEGT. This CDR3 has 17 amino acids. Between the trimmed V and J ends, which lost 4 bases and 5 bases, there was a span of 21 bases. DNA for the CDR3: TGTGCCAGCAGTTCCCCCCCCGGGTTGGGGCGTGACAATGAGCAGTTCTTC. It specifies CASSSPPGLGRDNEQFF.

V is TRBV29-1 and J is TRBJ1-2; TRBD1 matches at 9 bases. This CDR3 spans 13 amino acids. From germline, CDR1 is SQVTM and CDR2 ANQGSEA. The ends lost 6 bases at V and 3 bases at J; junction bases unmatched: 5. The DNA of the CDR3 is TGCAGCGTAGACCGGGACAGGGACTATGGCTACACCTTC. Amino acid sequence: CSVDRDRDYGYTF. Using reference TRBV29-1 and TRBJ1-2 for the parts outside the CDR3, the full variable domain is SAVISQKPSRDICQRGTSLTIQCQVDSQVTMMFWYRQQPGQSLTLIATANQGSEATYESGFVIDKFPISRPNLTFSTLTVSNMSPEDSSIYLCSVDRDRDYGYTFGSGTRLTVV.

This clonotype was detected many times. The V call is TRBV5-1, the J call TRBJ2-3; D possibly corresponds to TRBD2 (5 bases). V lost 4 bases to trimming and J lost 2 bases, with 8 bases between them. Germline CDR1 is SGHRS and CDR2 is YFSETQ. The CDR3 covers 13 residues. The CDR3 spells CASSADFTDTQYF. CDR3 nucleotides: TGCGCCAGCAGCGCGGACTTCACAGATACGCAGTATTTT.

This clonotype was found a few times. In DNA form, the CDR3 reads TGTGCCAGCAGCTCCCCAATGGTTGATACGCAGTATTTT. It codes for CASSSPMVDTQYF. The rearrangement joins TRBV7-9 to TRBJ2-3, with D unclear. This CDR3 comprises 13 residues. The V gene's germline CDR1 is SEHNR and CDR2 FQNEAQ (reference sequence). The V and J ends lost 4 bases and 6 bases respectively, with 11 bases between them.

At least ten counts were recorded for this clonotype. The chain employs TRBV6-5 and TRBJ1-1; no definite D call. Germline loops: CDR1 MNHEY, CDR2 SVGAGI. The CDR3 spans 14 residues. V was cut by 2 bases and J by 5 bases, with 12 bases left in between. This chain's CDR3 is CASSYRSGRTEAFF. CDR3 bases: TGTGCCAGCAGTTACCGTTCGGGGAGGACTGAAGCTTTCTTT.